The 32 T cell receptor beta chains presented below share a single source sample, sequenced in a study of metastatic and nonmetastatic thyroid tumors. Among the patients, none had received any treatment before thyroid surgery. TCRdb re-processed the PCR reads through MiXCR. The sample includes several thousand clones, roughly 3% of them seen just once. The sequenced sample consisted of tumor tissue. The receptors were sampled from a female donor with papillary thyroid cancer or a benign thyroid nodule (not recorded which). Some clones in this sample may be carry-over from other donors' samples.

This clone is deemed medium-sized. The J gene is TRBJ2-6, the V gene TRBV24-1, with D possibly matching TRBD1 (6 bases). CDR1 is KGHDR and CDR2 is SFDVKD in the germline V gene. CDR3 length: 15 residues. Deletions cut 2 bases from V and 2 bases from J, with 6 bases between. The CDR3 DNA reads as TGTGCCACCAGTGATTCAGGGGCTGGGGCCAACGTCCTGACTTTC. This encodes CATSDSGAGANVLTF.

This clone was seen a handful of times. J is TRBJ1-1 and V is TRBV19, with D possibly TRBD1 on 5 matching bases. This CDR3 is built from 13 residues. V was clipped by 5 bases and J by 0 bases, with 7 bases between them. From germline, CDR1 is LNHDA and CDR2 SQIVND (reference sequence). This CDR3 reads CASSPGVNTEAFF. The CDR3 DNA follows: TGTGCCAGTAGTCCGGGGGTGAACACTGAAGCTTTCTTT.

This clone was seen many times. A read error is likely, as this CDR3 ends without the conserved phenylalanine or tryptophan. The chain carries TRBV12-3 or TRBV12-4 and TRBJ2-1; 9 nucleotides align to TRBD2. This CDR3 is built from 15 residues. The trim removed 6 bases at V and 6 bases at J, leaving 9 bases unmatched. The CDR3 protein is CASSLGLAWGNEQFV. The CDR3 DNA reads as TGTGCCAGCAGCCTAGGACTAGCGTGGGGCAATGAGCAGTTCGTC.

In its sample, this clone is medium-sized. The rearrangement links TRBV28 to TRBJ1-3; D uncertain. Germline CDR1 MDHEN, CDR2 SYDVKM. The CDR3 has 15 amino acids. Deletions cut 5 bases from V and 0 bases from J, with 11 bases between. The CDR3 protein is CASSLDISSGNTIYF. The CDR3 bases are TGTGCCAGCAGTCTCGACATAAGCTCTGGAAACACCATATATTTT.

By share, this clone counts as medium-sized (0.01 to 0.1%). The J gene is TRBJ2-1, the V gene TRBV4-1; 9 nucleotides agree with TRBD1. CDR1 is MGHRA and CDR2 is YSYEKL in the germline V gene. V lost 6 bases, J lost 2 bases, and 5 bases stayed unmatched. This CDR3 spans 15 amino acids. DNA of the CDR3: TGCGCCAGCAGTCCGACAGGGGGAACCTACAATGAGCAGTTCTTC. It translates to CASSPTGGTYNEQFF.

This clone was seen at least ten times. This rearrangement joins TRBV10-3 to TRBJ2-1; 9 bases match TRBD1. Germline assignment: CDR1 ENHRY and CDR2 SYGVKD. There are 15 residues in the CDR3. V lost 3 bases and J lost 7; bases outside the gene matches: 7. In DNA, the CDR3 is TGTGCCATCAGTGATGGGACAGGGAGGTCAAATGAGCAGTTCTTC. Amino acid sequence: CAISDGTGRSNEQFF.

This clone has a count of ten or more. The rearrangement joins TRBV7-2 to TRBJ2-5; D ambiguous. Germline V gene lookup returns CDR1 SGHTA and CDR2 FQGNSA. The CDR3 extends over 14 amino acids. V lost 5 bases to trimming and J lost 5 bases, with 15 bases between them. CDR3 amino acids: CASSPALSGETQYF. DNA for the CDR3: TGTGCCAGCAGCCCGGCCCTGTCTGGGGAGACCCAGTACTTC.

This clone was recorded many times. The CDR3 spells CASSPGGGDNEKLFF. CDR3 bases: TGTGCCAGCAGCCCAGGAGGAGGTGATAATGAAAAACTGTTTTTT. The V call is TRBV7-7, the J call TRBJ1-4; no reliable D call. Trimming left V 5 bases short and J 4 bases short, with 14 bases between. This CDR3 is built from 15 residues. Germline lookup yields CDR1 SSHAT and CDR2 FNYEAQ (reference sequence).

This clone has a handful of counts. The CDR3 reads CAISPGAGGRNEQFF. The CDR3 coding sequence is TGTGCCATCTCCCCTGGGGCGGGGGGGCGGAATGAGCAGTTCTTC. The chain recombines TRBV10-3 with TRBJ2-1, with TRBD2 identical over 9 bases. This CDR3 has 15 amino acids. Germline V gene sequence: CDR1 ENHRY, CDR2 SYGVKD. The ends lost 8 bases at V and 7 bases at J; junction bases unmatched: 12.

This clone was counted many times. The V gene is TRBV5-1, the J gene TRBJ1-1; D is unclear. Germline V lookup: CDR1 SGHRS, CDR2 YFSETQ. The length of the CDR3 is 15 residues. Trimming left V 0 bases short and J 0 bases short, with 9 bases between. DNA of the CDR3: TGCGCCAGCAGCTTGGGAGGCAGCATGAACACTGAAGCTTTCTTT. Translated: CASSLGGSMNTEAFF. The variable domain in full, completed from reference TRBV5-1 and TRBJ1-1, reads KAGVTQTPRYLIKTRGQQVTLSCSPISGHRSVSWYQQTPGQGLQFLFEYFSETQRNKGNFPGRFSGRQFSNSRSEMNVSTLELGDSALYLCASSLGGSMNTEAFFGQGTRLTVV.

Judged by abundance, this clone is medium-sized (0.01 to 0.1%). V is TRBV6-1 and J is TRBJ1-2; a weak D match, TRBD1 (6 bases). CDR3 size: 13 residues. V shed 3 bases and J shed 4 bases, with 9 bases lying between them. Per germline, CDR1 MNHNS and CDR2 SASEGT. The CDR3 DNA sequence: TGTGCCAGCAGTGACAGGGGAGGCTATGGCTACACCTTC. The encoded protein is CASSDRGGYGYTF.

In its sample, this clone ranks as medium-sized. This sequence joins TRBV20-1 and TRBJ2-1; 11 bases are a match to TRBD2. V lost 0 bases to trimming and J lost 4 bases; unmatched junction nucleotides: 8. In germline, CDR1 is DFQATT, CDR2 SNEGSKA (reference sequence). CDR3 length: 17 amino acids. In DNA, the CDR3 is TGCAGTGCTAGAGATCGGGAGACTAGCGGGACTTACAATGAGCAGTTCTTC. Protein sequence: CSARDRETSGTYNEQFF.

This clone is medium-sized by share. This chain connects TRBV6-1 to TRBJ2-3; perhaps TRBD1 as D (7 bases). The germline gives CDR1 MNHNS, CDR2 SASEGT. This CDR3 comprises 16 residues. V was pared by 8 bases and J by 1 base, with 19 bases between. The chain's CDR3 is CASRPGGFTGTDTQYF. The CDR3 nucleotides are TGTGCCAGCCGGCCAGGGGGGTTTACTGGCACAGATACGCAGTATTTT.

By share, this clone counts as medium-sized. The chain links TRBV20-1 to TRBJ2-3; TRBD1 might be the D (6 bases). CDR3 length equals 14 residues. CDR1 DFQATT and CDR2 SNEGSKA come from the germline V gene (reference sequence). With 1 base removed from V and 6 bases from J, the gap between germline ends came to 14 bases. CDR3 DNA sequence: TGCAGTGCTAGAGGGGGGCTAGCCTCGGATACGCAGTATTTT. Protein product: CSARGGLASDTQYF.

This clone is medium-sized. V gene TRBV6-1 combines with J gene TRBJ2-6; 8 bases agree with TRBD1. This CDR3 is built from 16 residues. CDR1 MNHNS and CDR2 SASEGT come from the germline V gene. Unmatched junction bases numbered 7, after V lost 7 bases and J lost 2 bases. In nucleotides, the CDR3 is TGTGCCAGCACACCGACAGGGGTCGCTGGGGCCAACGTCCTGACTTTC. Protein sequence: CASTPTGVAGANVLTF.

In this sample, this clone is medium-sized. The chain links TRBV5-1 to TRBJ2-2; D gene uncertain. Trimming removed 4 bases at V and 6 bases at J, with 10 bases between. The CDR3 is made up of 13 amino acids. Germline CDR1 and CDR2: SGHRS and YFSETQ. CDR3 sequence reads: CASSPRGPGELFF. CDR3 bases: TGCGCCAGCAGCCCCCGCGGACCCGGGGAGCTGTTTTTT.

This clone was seen ten or more times. It may be a read error: a sequence one base away is much more abundant. The V gene is TRBV4-1, the J gene TRBJ2-3, with a possible D match to TRBD2 (6 bases). Germline-derived CDR1 and CDR2 are MGHRA and YSYEKL. The CDR3 has 18 amino acids. V lost 4 bases, J lost 3 bases, and 23 bases lay in between. In DNA form, the CDR3 reads TGCGCCAGCAGCCGAGGAAAGGGACTTCGGGGACTGACAGATACGCAGTATTTT. It codes for CASSRGKGLRGLTDTQYF.

This clone was recorded many times. The V and J genes are TRBV2 and TRBJ2-7, with D possibly TRBD2 on 5 matching bases. This CDR3 is built from 13 residues. Germline CDR1 and CDR2: SNHLY and FYNNEI. V lost 6 bases, J lost 4 bases, and 13 bases lay in between. The CDR3 is CASRFTSSYEQYF. The CDR3 region has the DNA TGTGCCAGCAGGTTTACTAGTAGTTACGAGCAGTACTTC. Supplemented by reference TRBV2 and TRBJ2-7, the full variable domain reads EPEVTQTPSHQVTQMGQEVILRCVPISNHLYFYWYRQILGQKVEFLVSFYNNEISEKSEIFDDQFSVERPDGSNFTLKIRSTKLEDSAMYFCASRFTSSYEQYFGPGTRLTVT.

By share, this clone ranks as medium-sized. V gene TRBV11-2 combines with J gene TRBJ1-1; D is unresolved. Germline CDR1 SGHAT, CDR2 FQNNGV. The V and J ends lost 2 bases and 1 base respectively, with 5 bases between them. The CDR3 contains 13 residues. CDR3 protein: CASSLMENTEAFF. DNA of the CDR3: TGTGCCAGCAGCTTAATGGAGAACACTGAAGCTTTCTTT.

In its sample, this clone was seen many times. The genes are TRBV28 and TRBJ2-5; D may be TRBD1 (5 bases). The V end lost 4 bases, the J end lost 2 bases, and 11 bases lay between the germline ends. The CDR3 has 14 residues. Germline V CDR1 and CDR2: MDHEN, SYDVKM. The CDR3 region has the DNA TGTGCCAGCAGTTCGCAGGGCTGGCAAGAGACCCAGTACTTC. It is translated as CASSSQGWQETQYF.

Within the sample, this clone is medium-sized. V usage is TRBV19 and J usage is TRBJ1-4, with D perhaps TRBD1 (6 bases). Per germline, CDR1 LNHDA and CDR2 SQIVND (reference sequence). The CDR3 spans 15 residues. The V end lost 5 bases, the J end lost 7 bases, and 17 bases lay between the germline ends. CDR3 loop: CASSLRDGGVEKLFF. The CDR3 region has the DNA TGTGCCAGTAGTTTAAGAGATGGGGGCGTTGAAAAACTGTTTTTT.

V and J are TRBV28 and TRBJ2-7, with 9 bases aligning to TRBD2. The germline V gene encodes CDR1 MDHEN and CDR2 SYDVKM. This CDR3 has 14 amino acids. V was pared by 5 bases and J by 4 bases, with 6 bases of the junction left unmatched. This CDR3 reads CASSLGLAVYEQYF. The CDR3 DNA follows: TGTGCCAGCAGTCTGGGACTAGCAGTTTACGAGCAGTACTTC.

By sample share, this clone is medium-sized. The CDR3 loop is CASSFSENYGYTF. The CDR3 DNA sequence: TGTGCCAGCAGTTTCTCTGAGAACTATGGCTACACCTTC. The chain links TRBV12-3 or TRBV12-4 to TRBJ1-2; D not resolved. Trimming left V 3 bases short and J 2 bases short, with 7 bases between. The CDR3 spans 13 residues.

Ten or more counts support this clone. V is TRBV5-5 and J is TRBJ1-5; TRBD1 is a possible D gene (5 bases). The CDR3 runs 15 residues. The germline V and J ends were trimmed by 4 bases and 1 base, with 12 bases remaining between them. Germline assignment: CDR1 SGHKS and CDR2 YYEKEE (reference sequence). The CDR3 DNA reads TGTGCCAGCAGCCGGTGGGACGGGAGCAATCAGCCCCAGCATTTT. It encodes CASSRWDGSNQPQHF.

This clone was detected ten times or more. The DNA of the CDR3 is TGTGCCAGCAGCACGGACACCGGGAAGACCCAGTACTTC. Translated: CASSTDTGKTQYF. The chain employs TRBV5-5 and TRBJ2-5; D tentatively fits TRBD1 or TRBD2 (5 bases each). From germline, CDR1 is SGHKS and CDR2 YYEKEE (reference sequence). The ends were cut back, 4 bases at V and 6 bases at J, with 13 bases in the middle. The CDR3 is made up of 13 amino acids. Filled out from reference TRBV5-5 and TRBJ2-5, the complete variable domain reads DAGVTQSPTHLIKTRGQQVTLRCSPISGHKSVSWYQQVLGQGPQFIFQYYEKEERGRGNFPDRFSARQFPNYSSELNVNALLLGDSALYLCASSTDTGKTQYFGPGTRLLVL.

This clone was detected ten times or more. The chain has TRBV2 and TRBJ2-1; no clear D gene. The CDR3 has 15 residues. Germline V gene data show CDR1 as SNHLY and CDR2 as FYNNEI. V was trimmed by 2 bases and J by 4 bases, leaving 12 bases between them. DNA of the CDR3: TGTGCCAGCAGTGAACAGGATAGGGTATACAATGAGCAGTTCTTC. It translates to CASSEQDRVYNEQFF.

This clone has ten or more counts. This chain joins TRBV10-3 and TRBJ1-1; TRBD1 matches at 12 bases. V was pared by 10 bases and J by 0 bases, with 9 bases of the junction left unmatched. The CDR3 sequence is 16 residues long. Per the germline V gene, CDR1 is ENHRY and CDR2 is SYGVKD. CDR3 sequence reads: CATLGGQGALNTEAFF. The CDR3 DNA is TGTGCCACCCTAGGGGGACAGGGGGCCCTGAACACTGAAGCTTTCTTT.

This clone was picked up many times. Different DNA sequences within this sample yield the same CDR3. The chain couples TRBV10-2 to TRBJ1-2; the D is unclear. Trimming pared 0 bases from V and 5 bases from J, leaving 13 bases between. The CDR3 is 15 residues long. Germline CDR1 and CDR2: WSHSY and SAAADI. CDR3 in amino acids: CASSESTLGGYGYTF. DNA of the CDR3: TGCGCCAGCAGTGAGTCGACTCTCGGAGGTTATGGCTACACCTTC.

The table lists this clone with many counts. The V and J genes are TRBV6-5 and TRBJ2-7; 7 nucleotides line up with TRBD2. Germline trimming cut 7 bases from V and 4 bases from J; bases unmatched to any gene: 25. The CDR3 is 19 amino acids. Looked up from germline, CDR1 is MNHEY and CDR2 is SVGAGI. CDR3 amino acids: CASIINGLAERLDLYEQYF. DNA of the CDR3: TGTGCCAGCATTATAAACGGGCTAGCGGAGAGGTTGGACCTTTACGAGCAGTACTTC.

This clone was counted ten times or more. The chain employs TRBV3-1 and TRBJ2-3, with D maybe TRBD2 (6 bases). The V gene's germline CDR1 is LGHDT and CDR2 YNNKEL (reference sequence). Trimming removed 2 bases at V and 5 bases at J, with 23 bases between. The CDR3 is 18 amino acids. CDR3 sequence: CASSQSALTGSGIDTQYF. As DNA, the CDR3 is TGTGCCAGCAGCCAATCTGCCTTGACCGGGAGCGGTATAGATACGCAGTATTTT.

Concerning this clone itself: Because the CDR3's place on the DNA is in doubt, the DNA is left out and the CDR3 is given as listed by TCRdb. The chain carries TRBV11-2 and TRBJ2-5; the table's D call of TRBD1 was not tested on the DNA. CDR1 SGHAT and CDR2 FQNNGV come from the germline V gene. The CDR3 totals 20 residues, both ends included. CDR3 residues: CASSSRQGNGYTFGSGTQYF.

This clone occurred many times. This chain links TRBV6-1 with TRBJ2-3; TRBD1 is a possible D gene (5 bases). Trimming pared 3 bases from V and 14 bases from J, leaving 12 bases between. This CDR3 is 11 amino acids long. Germline CDR1 MNHNS, CDR2 SASEGT. The CDR3 DNA follows: TGTGCCAGCAGTGACTGGGCAGGGTTGTATTTT. Translated: CASSDWAGLYF.